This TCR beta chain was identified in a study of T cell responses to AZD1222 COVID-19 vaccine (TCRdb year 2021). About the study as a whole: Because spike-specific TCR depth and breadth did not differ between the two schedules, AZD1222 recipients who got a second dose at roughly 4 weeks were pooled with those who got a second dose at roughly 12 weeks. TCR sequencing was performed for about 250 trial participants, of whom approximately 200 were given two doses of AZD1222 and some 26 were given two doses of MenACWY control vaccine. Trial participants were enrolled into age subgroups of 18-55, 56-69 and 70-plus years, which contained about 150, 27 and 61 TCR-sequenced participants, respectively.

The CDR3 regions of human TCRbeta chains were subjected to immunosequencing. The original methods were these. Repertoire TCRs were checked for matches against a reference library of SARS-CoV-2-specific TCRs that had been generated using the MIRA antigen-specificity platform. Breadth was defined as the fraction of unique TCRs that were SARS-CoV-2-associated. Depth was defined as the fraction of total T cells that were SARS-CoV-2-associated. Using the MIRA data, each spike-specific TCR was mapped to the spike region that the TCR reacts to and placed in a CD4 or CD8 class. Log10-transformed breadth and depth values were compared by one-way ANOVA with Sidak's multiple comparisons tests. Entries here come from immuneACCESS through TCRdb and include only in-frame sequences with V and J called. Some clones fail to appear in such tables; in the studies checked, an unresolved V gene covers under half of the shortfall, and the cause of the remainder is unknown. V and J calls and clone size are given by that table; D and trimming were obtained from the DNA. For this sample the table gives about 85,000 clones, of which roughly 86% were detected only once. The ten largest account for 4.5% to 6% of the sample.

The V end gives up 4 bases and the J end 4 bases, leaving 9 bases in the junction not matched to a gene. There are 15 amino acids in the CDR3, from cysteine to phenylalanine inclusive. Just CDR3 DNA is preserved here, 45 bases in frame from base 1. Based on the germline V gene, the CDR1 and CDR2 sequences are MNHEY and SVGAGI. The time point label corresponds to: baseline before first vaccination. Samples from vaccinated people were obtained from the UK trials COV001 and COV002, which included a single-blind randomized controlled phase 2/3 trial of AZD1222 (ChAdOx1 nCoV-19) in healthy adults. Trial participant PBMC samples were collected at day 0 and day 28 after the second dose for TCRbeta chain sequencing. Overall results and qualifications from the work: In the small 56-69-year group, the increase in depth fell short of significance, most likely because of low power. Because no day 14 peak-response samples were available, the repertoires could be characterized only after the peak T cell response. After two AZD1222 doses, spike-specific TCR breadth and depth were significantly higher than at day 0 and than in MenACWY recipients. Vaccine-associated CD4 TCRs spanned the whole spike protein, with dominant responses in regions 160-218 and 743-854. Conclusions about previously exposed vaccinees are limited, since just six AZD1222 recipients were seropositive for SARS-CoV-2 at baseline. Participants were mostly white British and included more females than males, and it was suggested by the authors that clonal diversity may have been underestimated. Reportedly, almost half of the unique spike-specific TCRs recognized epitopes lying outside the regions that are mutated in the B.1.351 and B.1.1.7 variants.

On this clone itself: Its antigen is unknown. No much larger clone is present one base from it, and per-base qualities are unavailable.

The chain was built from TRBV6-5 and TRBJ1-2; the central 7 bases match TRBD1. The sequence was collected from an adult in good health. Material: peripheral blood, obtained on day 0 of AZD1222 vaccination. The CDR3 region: CASSFGQAGGYGYTF. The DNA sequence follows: TGTGCCAGCAGTTTTGGACAGGCCGGGGGCTATGGCTACACCTTC.